This note documents a single T cell receptor beta chain sequence. Its antigen is still unknown. Trimming took off 6 bases at V and 6 bases at J, with 14 bases between the two ends. Looked up from germline, CDR1 is SNHLY and CDR2 is FYNNEI. The CDR3 covers 13 residues. This record comes from a study of cytomegalovirus exposure and HLA in healthy donors. In the PCR, 60 Vbeta and 13 Jbeta primers were used. The repertoire was sequenced with immunoSEQ multiplex PCR; TCRdb's copy has only in-frame clones and lacks some. The sample lists 100,000 to 150,000 clones, around 72% occurring once. Whole-study results and caveats: Earlier analysis yielded a pattern in which most TCR beta V segments were productive about 90% or about 30% of the time. V- and J-gene trimming of TCR beta was linked (in a later analysis) to a missense DCLRE1C variant. The records held CMV serostatus as the only immune exposure information.

The sample consisted of PBMCs. The chain carries TRBV2 and TRBJ1-2; D ambiguous. The sequence derives from a woman between 45 and 60 years old in good health and CMV-seropositive. CDR3: CASSFTERDGYTF. The CDR3 bases are TGTGCCAGCAGCTTTACAGAGAGGGATGGCTACACCTTC. Together with reference TRBV2 and TRBJ1-2, the CDR3 gives the full variable domain: EPEVTQTPSHQVTQMGQEVILRCVPISNHLYFYWYRQILGQKVEFLVSFYNNEISEKSEIFDDQFSVERPDGSNFTLKIRSTKLEDSAMYFCASSFTERDGYTFGSGTRLTVV.